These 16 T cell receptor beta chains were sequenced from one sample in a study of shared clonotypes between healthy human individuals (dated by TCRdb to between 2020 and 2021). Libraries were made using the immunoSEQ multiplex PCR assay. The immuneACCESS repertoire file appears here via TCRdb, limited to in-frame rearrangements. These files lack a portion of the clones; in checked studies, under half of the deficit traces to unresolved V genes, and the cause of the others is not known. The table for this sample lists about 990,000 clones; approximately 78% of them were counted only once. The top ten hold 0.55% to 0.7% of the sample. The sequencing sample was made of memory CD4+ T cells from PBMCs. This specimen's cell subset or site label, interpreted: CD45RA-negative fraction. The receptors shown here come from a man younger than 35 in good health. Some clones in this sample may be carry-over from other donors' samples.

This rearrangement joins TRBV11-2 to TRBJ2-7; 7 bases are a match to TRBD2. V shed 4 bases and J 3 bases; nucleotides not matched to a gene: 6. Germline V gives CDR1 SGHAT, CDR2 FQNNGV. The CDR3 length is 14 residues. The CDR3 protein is CASSSGRPGYEQYF. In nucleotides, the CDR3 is TGTGCCAGCAGCTCCGGGAGGCCGGGCTACGAGCAGTACTTC.

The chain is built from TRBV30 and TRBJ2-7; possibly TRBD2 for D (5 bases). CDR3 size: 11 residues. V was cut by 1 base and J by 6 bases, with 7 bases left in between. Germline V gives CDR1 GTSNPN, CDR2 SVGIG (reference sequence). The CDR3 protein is CAWSARGEQYF. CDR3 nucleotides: TGTGCCTGGAGTGCACGGGGCGAGCAGTACTTC.

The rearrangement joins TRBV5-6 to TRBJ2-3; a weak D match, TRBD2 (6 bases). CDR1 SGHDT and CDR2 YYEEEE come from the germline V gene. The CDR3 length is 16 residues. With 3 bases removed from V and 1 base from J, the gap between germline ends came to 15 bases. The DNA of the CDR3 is TGTGCCAGCAGCTCTAGGGCGGGATTGGGCACAGATACGCAGTATTTT. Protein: CASSSRAGLGTDTQYF.

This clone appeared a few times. The CDR3 DNA sequence: TGCGCCAGCAGCCAAGAGGCTTCTTGGGGGGATACGCAGTATTTT. Its translation is CASSQEASWGDTQYF. The genes are TRBV4-3 and TRBJ2-3; D is perhaps TRBD1 or TRBD2 (5 bases each). Germline V lookup: CDR1 LGHNA, CDR2 YSLEER. V lost 0 bases and J lost 6, with 13 bases in between. The CDR3 runs to 15 residues.

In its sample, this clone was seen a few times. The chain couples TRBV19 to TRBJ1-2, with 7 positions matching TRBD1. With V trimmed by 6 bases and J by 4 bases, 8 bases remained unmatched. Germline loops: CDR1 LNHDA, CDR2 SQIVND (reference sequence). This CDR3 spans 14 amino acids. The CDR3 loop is CASRGGQATYGYTF. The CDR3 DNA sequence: TGTGCCAGTAGGGGAGGACAGGCCACCTATGGCTACACCTTC.

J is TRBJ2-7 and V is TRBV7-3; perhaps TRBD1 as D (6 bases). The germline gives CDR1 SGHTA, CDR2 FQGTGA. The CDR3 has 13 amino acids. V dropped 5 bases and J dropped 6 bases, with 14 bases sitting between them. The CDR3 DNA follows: TGTGCCAGCAGCGGTTACAGGGATTCCGAGCAGTACTTC. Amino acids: CASSGYRDSEQYF.

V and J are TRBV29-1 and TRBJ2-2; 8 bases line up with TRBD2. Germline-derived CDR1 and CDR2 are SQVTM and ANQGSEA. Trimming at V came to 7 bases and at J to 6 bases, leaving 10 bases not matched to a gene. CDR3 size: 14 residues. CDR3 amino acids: CSGMGTSLSGELFF. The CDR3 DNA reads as TGCAGCGGGATGGGGACTAGTCTTTCCGGGGAGCTGTTTTTT.

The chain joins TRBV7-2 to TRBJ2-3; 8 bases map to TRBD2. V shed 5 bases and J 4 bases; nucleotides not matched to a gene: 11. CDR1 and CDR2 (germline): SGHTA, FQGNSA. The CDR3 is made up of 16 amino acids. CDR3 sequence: CASSQVAGPLADTQYF. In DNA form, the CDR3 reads TGTGCCAGCAGCCAGGTAGCGGGGCCTTTGGCAGATACGCAGTATTTT.

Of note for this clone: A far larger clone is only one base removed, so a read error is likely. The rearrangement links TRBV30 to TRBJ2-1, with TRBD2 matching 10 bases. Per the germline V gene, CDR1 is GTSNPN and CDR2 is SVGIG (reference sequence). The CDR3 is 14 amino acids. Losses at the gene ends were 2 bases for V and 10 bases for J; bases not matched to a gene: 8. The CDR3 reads CAWSMGLATGEQFF. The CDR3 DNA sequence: TGTGCCTGGAGTATGGGACTAGCGACGGGGGAGCAGTTCTTC.

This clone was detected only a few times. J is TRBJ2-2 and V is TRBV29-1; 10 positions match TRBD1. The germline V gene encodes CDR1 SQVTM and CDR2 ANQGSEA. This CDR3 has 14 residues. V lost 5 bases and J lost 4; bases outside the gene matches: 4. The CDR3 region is CSVPDRGLTGELFF. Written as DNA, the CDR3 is TGCAGCGTTCCTGACAGGGGGCTCACCGGGGAGCTGTTTTTT.

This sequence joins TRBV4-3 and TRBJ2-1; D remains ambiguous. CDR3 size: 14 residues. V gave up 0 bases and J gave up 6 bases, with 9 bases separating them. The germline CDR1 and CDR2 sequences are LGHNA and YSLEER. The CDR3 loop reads CASSQDGRVNEQFF. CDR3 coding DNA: TGCGCCAGCAGCCAAGATGGAAGGGTCAATGAGCAGTTCTTC.

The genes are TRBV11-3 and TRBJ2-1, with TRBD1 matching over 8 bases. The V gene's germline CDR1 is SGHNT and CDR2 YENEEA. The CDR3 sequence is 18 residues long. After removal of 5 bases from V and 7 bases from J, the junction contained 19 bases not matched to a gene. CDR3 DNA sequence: TGTGCCAGCAGCCCTCGGACAGGGACGATGTATACGGGAAATGAGCAGTTCTTC. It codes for CASSPRTGTMYTGNEQFF.

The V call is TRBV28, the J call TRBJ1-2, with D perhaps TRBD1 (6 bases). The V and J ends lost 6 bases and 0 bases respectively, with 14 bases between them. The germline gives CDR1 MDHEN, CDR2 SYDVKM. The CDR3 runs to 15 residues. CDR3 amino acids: CASRSETGPNYGYTF. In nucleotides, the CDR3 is TGTGCCAGCAGATCAGAGACAGGACCTAACTATGGCTACACCTTC.

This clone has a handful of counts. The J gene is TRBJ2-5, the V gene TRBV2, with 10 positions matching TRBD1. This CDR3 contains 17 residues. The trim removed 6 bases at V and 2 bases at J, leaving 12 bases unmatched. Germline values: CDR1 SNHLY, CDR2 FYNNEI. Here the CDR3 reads CASSDGQGGAGQETQYF. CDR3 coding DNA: TGTGCCAGCAGCGACGGACAGGGGGGAGCTGGACAAGAGACCCAGTACTTC.

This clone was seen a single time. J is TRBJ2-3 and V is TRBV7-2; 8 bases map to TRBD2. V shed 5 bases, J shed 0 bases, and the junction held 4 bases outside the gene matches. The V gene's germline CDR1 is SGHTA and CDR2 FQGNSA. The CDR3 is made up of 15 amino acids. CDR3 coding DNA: TGTGCCAGCAGCCCCGGACTAGCCAGCACAGATACGCAGTATTTT. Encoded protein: CASSPGLASTDTQYF.

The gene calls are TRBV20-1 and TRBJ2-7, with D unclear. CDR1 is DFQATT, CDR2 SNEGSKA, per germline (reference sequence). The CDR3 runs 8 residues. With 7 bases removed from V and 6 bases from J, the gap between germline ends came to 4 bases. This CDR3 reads CSVGEQYF. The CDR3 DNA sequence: TGCAGTGTTGGCGAGCAGTACTTC.